Here is one TCR beta chain with its context. Assay: immunoSEQ multiplex PCR; the TCRdb copy retains only in-frame clones and omits some. The sample gives roughly 12,000 clones, approximately 88% of which show up once; 10% to 12% is in the top ten. CDR1 is MNHEY, CDR2 SMNVEV, per germline (reference sequence). V dropped 9 bases and J dropped 2; count of bases not matched to a gene: 11. CDR3 length: 15 residues. The sample comes from a study of T cell changes during pregnancy in multiple sclerosis. This specimen consisted of CD8+ T cells from peripheral blood mononuclear cells, obtained after pregnancy. The chain is built from TRBV27 and TRBJ2-3; 7 bases match TRBD1. This sequence originates from a female donor in good health, enrolled as a control in a pregnancy study. The CDR3 region is CASSPWTGITDTQYF. As DNA, the CDR3 is TGTGCCAGTTCCCCATGGACAGGAATCACAGATACGCAGTATTTT.